Listed below are T cell receptor beta chains from one sample, sequenced in a study of T cells after yellow fever vaccination. TCRdb processed the 5' RACE reads anew with MiXCR; each CDR3 protein has one entry. Among some 350,000 distinct CDR3 sequences listed, 8.5% to 10% were seen once. The sequencing here drew on PBMCs, taken on the day of the first yellow fever vaccination. These receptors were obtained from a man younger than 35 who received the YFV17D yellow fever vaccine. The CDR3 runs from the conserved cysteine through the conserved F or W. The D gene is left open where the match is weak. Only some rows state a clone size, as once, few, many or a class for expanded clones.

NA | TRBD1 | TRBJ2-5 | TRBV10-3 | CAISPGQGGQETQYF | TGTGCCATCAGCCCCGGACAGGGAGGCCAAGAGACCCAGTACTTC
few | NA | TRBJ1-2 | TRBV3-1 | CASSQDPSNHGYTF | TGTGCCAGCAGCCAAGATCCGTCTAACCATGGCTACACCTTC
NA | TRBD1 | TRBJ1-1 | TRBV29-1 | CSVEEDRATEAFF | TGCAGCGTTGAAGAGGACAGGGCCACTGAAGCTTTCTTT
NA | NA | TRBJ1-1 | TRBV20-1 | CSARDNFWSNTEAFF | TGCAGTGCTAGAGATAATTTTTGGTCGAACACTGAAGCTTTCTTT
few | TRBD1 | TRBJ2-7 | TRBV12-3/TRBV12-4 | CASSFMSGGPYEQYF | TGTGCCAGCAGTTTCATGTCAGGGGGCCCCTACGAGCAGTACTTC
few | TRBD1 | TRBJ2-1 | TRBV16 | CASSRFKTGGNEQFF | TGTGCCAGCAGCCGCTTCAAAACAGGGGGCAATGAGCAGTTCTTC
NA | TRBD1 | TRBJ2-3 | TRBV6-2/TRBV6-3 | CASSYDTGGTDTQYF | TGTGCCAGCAGTTACGATACAGGGGGCACAGATACGCAGTATTTT
NA | NA | TRBJ1-1 | TRBV20-1 | CSASDTVNTEAFF | TGCAGTGCTAGTGACACCGTGAACACTGAAGCTTTCTTT
NA | NA | TRBJ2-5 | TRBV5-1 | CASRRLAQETQYF | TGCGCCAGCAGGAGACTGGCCCAAGAGACCCAGTACTTC
few | NA | TRBJ2-6 | TRBV30 | CAWRRGVADSGANVLTF | TGTGCCTGGAGGAGGGGAGTTGCAGACTCTGGGGCCAACGTCCTGACTTTC
NA | NA | TRBJ2-2 | TRBV7-2 | CASSLGPYTAGELFF | TGTGCCAGCAGCTTAGGGCCCTACACCGCCGGGGAGCTGTTTTTT
NA | NA | TRBJ2-2 | TRBV10-3 | CAISESISGTGELFF | TGTGCCATCAGTGAGTCTATAAGTGGCACCGGGGAGCTGTTTTTT
NA | NA | TRBJ1-3 | TRBV7-9 | CASRGSGNSGNTIYF | TGTGCCAGCAGGGGTTCAGGGAATTCAGGAAACACCATATATTTT
NA | NA | TRBJ2-2 | TRBV4-2 | CASSQESRDTGELFF | TGTGCCAGCAGCCAAGAGTCTAGAGACACCGGGGAGCTGTTTTTT
NA | NA | TRBJ2-5 | TRBV7-2 | CASSLGGTTQYF | TGTGCCAGCAGCTTAGGGGGGACGACCCAGTACTTC
many | TRBD1 | TRBJ1-1 | TRBV5-1 | CASSPTQRQGDAEAFF | TGCGCCAGCAGCCCCACGCAGAGACAGGGCGACGCTGAAGCTTTCTTT
NA | NA | TRBJ2-1 | TRBV7-9 | CASSLVKHSGSYNEQFF | TGTGCCAGCAGCTTAGTAAAGCATAGCGGTTCCTACAATGAGCAGTTCTTC
NA | NA | TRBJ2-3 | TRBV7-2 | CASSARPDSPYTQYF | TGTGCCAGCAGCGCCCGTCCGGACAGCCCGTATACGCAGTATTTT
NA | TRBD1 | TRBJ1-2 | TRBV7-3 | CASSLNVSVWGQGKGGYTF | TGTGCCAGCAGCTTAAACGTGTCTGTTTGGGGACAGGGGAAAGGGGGCTACACCTTC
few | TRBD1 | TRBJ2-3 | TRBV20-1 | CSAPDRGDTQYF | TGCAGTGCTCCAGACAGGGGGGATACGCAGTATTTT
NA | TRBD1 | TRBJ1-5 | TRBV30 | CAWSASHRGTKHF | TGTGCCTGGAGTGCTTCCCACAGGGGTACAAAGCATTTT
few | TRBD2 | TRBJ2-1 | TRBV10-3 | CAIRASGGAWNEQFF | TGTGCCATCAGAGCTAGCGGGGGGGCGTGGAATGAGCAGTTCTTC
few | NA | TRBJ1-1 | TRBV12-3/TRBV12-4 | CASREMGLNTEAFF | TGTGCCAGCAGGGAGATGGGATTAAACACTGAAGCTTTCTTT
NA | NA | TRBJ2-3 | TRBV6-4 | CASSEREATDTQYF | TGTGCCAGCAGTGAAAGGGAGGCGACAGATACGCAGTATTTT
few | NA | TRBJ1-5 | TRBV10-3 | CAITADSNQPQHF | TGTGCCATCACCGCAGACAGCAATCAGCCCCAGCATTTT
NA | TRBD1 | TRBJ1-3 | TRBV12-3/TRBV12-4 | CASSLAGTGVAGNTIYF | TGTGCCAGCAGTTTAGCCGGGACAGGGGTAGCAGGAAACACCATATATTTT
many | NA | TRBJ2-5 | TRBV7-2 | CASSFQGQETQYF | TGTGCCAGCAGCTTCCAGGGGCAAGAGACCCAGTACTTC
NA | TRBD2 | TRBJ2-3 | TRBV4-3 | CASSQQSGGAVDTQYF | TGCGCCAGCAGCCAGCAGAGCGGGGGGGCCGTAGATACGCAGTATTTT
few | NA | TRBJ1-2 | TRBV6-1 | CASSNAGRWYGYTF | TGTGCCAGCAGTAATGCCGGGAGGTGGTATGGCTACACCTTC
NA | TRBD1 | TRBJ2-1 | TRBV12-5 | CASGTGTVSNEQFF | TGTGCTAGTGGCACCGGGACAGTCTCCAATGAGCAGTTCTTC
many | NA | TRBJ1-1 | TRBV12-3/TRBV12-4 | CASSLGQGWTEAFF | TGTGCCAGCAGTTTAGGGCAGGGGTGGACTGAAGCTTTCTTT
once | NA | TRBJ1-5 | TRBV4-1 | CASSQDMFRWDQPQHF | TGCGCCAGCAGCCAAGATATGTTTAGGTGGGATCAGCCCCAGCATTTT
NA | TRBD1 | TRBJ1-2 | TRBV11-2 | CASSLTGTDYGYTF | TGTGCCAGCAGCTTAACGGGGACAGACTATGGCTACACCTTC
few | NA | TRBJ1-1 | TRBV12-3/TRBV12-4 | CAISLTAATRARDTEAFF | TGTGCCATCAGTTTGACCGCGGCAACTAGGGCTAGGGACACTGAAGCTTTCTTT
many | NA | TRBJ2-1 | TRBV7-2 | CASSFRTESPYNEQFF | TGTGCCAGCAGCTTTAGGACAGAGAGCCCCTACAATGAGCAGTTCTTC
NA | NA | TRBJ2-7 | TRBV12-5 | CASGLVRGVRYEQYF | TGTGCTAGTGGTTTGGTACGCGGGGTTAGGTACGAGCAGTACTTC
few | NA | TRBJ1-1 | TRBV13 | CASSWQGAIEAFF | TGTGCCAGCAGCTGGCAGGGTGCGATTGAAGCTTTCTTT
NA | TRBD1 | TRBJ2-1 | TRBV12-3/TRBV12-4 | CASREGQGRREQFF | TGTGCCAGCAGGGAAGGACAGGGGAGGCGGGAGCAGTTCTTC
many | TRBD1 | TRBJ2-1 | TRBV6-2/TRBV6-3 | CASRTIQGSSYNEQFF | TGTGCCAGCAGAACGATACAGGGGAGCTCCTACAATGAGCAGTTCTTC
NA | NA | TRBJ2-7 | TRBV7-8 | CASSLAEVGRKQYF | TGTGCCAGCAGCTTAGCGGAAGTTGGGAGAAAGCAGTACTTC
few | TRBD2 | TRBJ2-5 | TRBV20-1 | CSADGTSGGGTQYF | TGCAGTGCGGACGGGACTAGCGGGGGAGGGACCCAGTACTTC
few | NA | TRBJ1-5 | TRBV5-1 | CASSLDGYQPQHF | TGCGCCAGCAGCCTCGACGGCTATCAGCCCCAGCATTTT
few | NA | TRBJ1-2 | TRBV4-1 | CASSQATGPWVYGYTF | TGCGCCAGCAGCCAAGCAACAGGGCCCTGGGTTTATGGCTACACCTTC
NA | NA | TRBJ2-1 | TRBV4-1 | CASSQVGRGSYNEQFF | TGCGCCAGCAGCCAAGTAGGGCGGGGTTCCTACAATGAGCAGTTCTTC
few | NA | TRBJ2-5 | TRBV11-2 | CASSSWGRTQETQYF | TGTGCCAGCAGCTCTTGGGGTCGGACACAAGAGACCCAGTACTTC
few | TRBD2 | TRBJ2-3 | TRBV7-2 | CASSSKTSGAGHTQYF | TGTGCCAGCAGCTCCAAGACTAGCGGGGCCGGACATACGCAGTATTTT
NA | NA | TRBJ1-2 | TRBV14 | CASSQDLRTNYGYTF | TGTGCCAGCAGCCAAGATCTCCGGACTAACTATGGCTACACCTTC
NA | NA | TRBJ1-5 | TRBV4-1 | CASSQTTHMSSNQPQHF | TGCGCCAGCAGCCAGACCACACATATGAGCAGCAATCAGCCCCAGCATTTT
few | NA | TRBJ2-5 | TRBV7-9 | CASSPAGEYQETQYF | TGTGCCAGCAGCCCCGCTGGGGAGTACCAAGAGACCCAGTACTTC
NA | NA | TRBJ1-2 | TRBV7-9 | CASSLGTPSYYGYTF | TGTGCCAGCAGCTTAGGGACGCCGAGCTACTATGGCTACACCTTC
few | TRBD2 | TRBJ2-2 | TRBV27 | CASRPRGSGGAISTGELFF | TGTGCCAGCAGACCCCGGGGTAGCGGGGGGGCGATTTCCACCGGGGAGCTGTTTTTT
few | TRBD1 | TRBJ2-7 | TRBV9 | CASSTGTGNHEQYF | TGTGCCAGCAGCACCGGGACAGGGAACCACGAGCAGTACTTC
NA | NA | TRBJ2-3 | TRBV4-1 | CASSPRWVSTDTQYF | TGCGCCAGCAGCCCAAGGTGGGTCAGCACAGATACGCAGTATTTT
many | NA | TRBJ2-4 | TRBV12-3/TRBV12-4 | CASSFGQGGNIQYF | TGTGCCAGCAGTTTCGGACAGGGAGGGAACATTCAGTACTTC
NA | NA | TRBJ1-1 | TRBV29-1 | CSVEMGALEAFF | TGCAGCGTTGAAATGGGGGCTCTTGAAGCTTTCTTT
few | NA | TRBJ2-3 | TRBV6-4 | CASSDDLAGDTQYF | TGTGCCAGCAGTGACGATCTAGCAGGGGATACGCAGTATTTT
NA | TRBD2 | TRBJ2-3 | TRBV20-1 | CSARDPAGLSTDTQYF | TGCAGTGCTAGAGATCCAGCGGGGCTTTCCACAGATACGCAGTATTTT
NA | TRBD2 | TRBJ2-5 | TRBV20-1 | CSARFSGGAEETQYF | TGCAGTGCTAGGTTCAGCGGGGGGGCGGAAGAGACCCAGTACTTC
NA | TRBD1 | TRBJ2-2 | TRBV5-1 | CASSLARTGTGELFF | TGCGCCAGCAGCTTGGCCAGGACAGGGACCGGGGAGCTGTTTTTT